The next 4 T cell receptor beta chains were all read from a single sample in a study of identical twins. MiXCR was run by TCRdb on the 5' RACE reads, yielding one entry per CDR3 protein. The table lists around 960,000 distinct CDR3 sequences, over 9% of them singletons. The sample was also linked to a second study, of yellow fever vaccine responses in identical twins.

The sequencing input was PBMCs. These receptor sequences come from a woman in her late teens or twenties in good health.

In its sample, this clonotype was seen a few times. This chain uses TRBV4-2 with TRBJ2-7; D call uncertain. The CDR3 loop spans 13 amino acids. Per the germline V gene, CDR1 is LGHNA and CDR2 is YNFKEQ. Trimming cost V 0 bases and J 3 bases, with 6 bases left between them. The DNA for the CDR3 is TGTGCCAGCAGCCAAGATAGCAACTACGAGCAGTACTTC. It yields the protein CASSQDSNYEQYF.

The rearrangement joins TRBV7-3 to TRBJ2-7; D is ambiguous. The germline V gene encodes CDR1 SGHTA and CDR2 FQGTGA. CDR3 size: 14 residues. V was pared by 7 bases and J by 0 bases, with 13 bases between. This CDR3 is CASTLGPDSYEQYF. The CDR3, as DNA: TGTGCCAGCACCCTAGGACCGGACTCCTACGAGCAGTACTTC.

The chain recombines TRBV5-1 with TRBJ2-3; TRBD2 matches 8 bases. The V gene end was trimmed by 1 base and the J gene end by 3 bases; junction bases not matched to a gene: 25. The germline gives CDR1 SGHRS, CDR2 YFSETQ. CDR3 length: 22 amino acids. CDR3 loop: CASSLSLPTSGNRPMKTDTQYF. Here the CDR3 DNA reads TGCGCCAGCAGCTTGAGCCTCCCCACTAGCGGAAATCGACCGATGAAGACAGATACGCAGTATTTT.

This chain links TRBV10-3 with TRBJ2-2, with TRBD1 identical over 11 bases. The CDR3 runs to 15 residues. Germline V CDR1 and CDR2: ENHRY, SYGVKD. V shed 6 bases, J shed 2 bases, and the junction held 2 bases outside the gene matches. The CDR3 sequence: CAIRDRGLNTGELFF. CDR3 DNA: TGTGCCATCAGGGACAGGGGGCTTAACACCGGGGAGCTGTTTTTT.